The 10 T cell receptor beta chains in this list originate from one sample, sequenced in a study of T cell repertoires in cytomegalovirus infection. TCRdb redid the calling of the reads with MiXCR, one entry per CDR3 protein. The data contain some 450,000 distinct CDR3 sequences, 30% to 40% of them singletons. Sample: PBMCs. The receptor set was obtained from a human donor in good health (CMV status not recorded). Some clones in this sample may be carry-over from other donors' samples.

The chain is built from TRBV7-9 and TRBJ1-1, with no clear D. There are 15 residues in the CDR3. Germline CDR1 and CDR2: SEHNR and FQNEAQ (reference sequence). Trimming pared 5 bases from V and 4 bases from J, leaving 17 bases between. DNA for the CDR3: TGTGCCAGCAGCGGACGCCGGGGAGAAGGCACTGAAGCTTTCTTT. Its translation is CASSGRRGEGTEAFF.

V usage is TRBV6-5 and J usage is TRBJ2-5, with D uncertain. The CDR3 extends over 14 amino acids. V was clipped by 5 bases and J by 2 bases, with 12 bases between them. Germline V gene data show CDR1 as MNHEY and CDR2 as SVGAGI. The CDR3 spells CASSRPPGQETQYF. The CDR3 nucleotides read TGTGCCAGCAGTCGGCCCCCCGGACAAGAGACCCAGTACTTC.

The gene calls are TRBV4-3 and TRBJ2-7; 8 bases are shared with TRBD1. This CDR3 comprises 14 residues. V was clipped by 6 bases and J by 2 bases; unmatched bases: 6. CDR1 is LGHNA and CDR2 is YSLEER in the germline V gene. CDR3 coding DNA: TGCGCCAGCAGGGTGGCCAGGGGGCCCTACGAGCAGTACTTC. Amino acid sequence: CASRVARGPYEQYF.

This chain links TRBV19 with TRBJ2-5; 10 bases match TRBD2. V shed 8 bases, J shed 4 bases, and the junction held 13 bases outside the gene matches. Per the germline V gene, CDR1 is LNHDA and CDR2 is SQIVND (reference sequence). This CDR3 contains 16 residues. In DNA, the CDR3 is TGTGCCAGTGCCCAGCGGGGGGGCCTGATTGGAGAGACCCAGTACTTC. Amino acid sequence: CASAQRGGLIGETQYF.

This chain joins TRBV6-5 and TRBJ1-2, with no clear D. Germline V gene data show CDR1 as MNHEY and CDR2 as SVGAGI. V was shortened by 0 bases and J by 7 bases, with 21 bases between the two germline ends. The CDR3 extends over 17 amino acids. The CDR3 reads CASSYSFFSVKGGGYTF. As DNA, the CDR3 is TGTGCCAGCAGTTACTCGTTTTTTAGCGTTAAGGGTGGTGGCTACACCTTC.

This chain uses TRBV27 with TRBJ2-2, with unresolved D. The CDR3 loop spans 14 amino acids. Trimming stripped 2 bases from V and 5 bases from J, with 9 bases between. Germline V lookup: CDR1 MNHEY, CDR2 SMNVEV (reference sequence). The chain's CDR3 is CASSLGVNTGELFF. Written as DNA, the CDR3 is TGTGCCAGCAGTTTAGGAGTTAATACCGGGGAGCTGTTTTTT.

This chain joins TRBV7-8 and TRBJ1-6, with D possibly TRBD1 on 5 matching bases. V shed 2 bases and J shed 6 bases, with 23 bases lying between them. Germline-derived CDR1 and CDR2 are SGHVS and FQNEAQ. This CDR3 is built from 19 residues. The CDR3 DNA sequence: TGTGCCAGCAGCTTAACCCGCAGGTGGAAAGGGGCGAGTAATTCACCCCTCCACTTT. Its translation: CASSLTRRWKGASNSPLHF.

Concerning this clonotype itself: A read error may be the cause here, since a much bigger clone is one base away. This likely comes from a read error, as the CDR3 has no conserved phenylalanine or tryptophan at its end. This chain uses TRBV28 with TRBJ2-4; no firm D call. The length of the CDR3 is 12 residues. Between the trimmed V and J ends, which lost 6 bases and 7 bases, there was a span of 10 bases. The germline CDR1 and CDR2 sequences are MDHEN and SYDVKM. This chain's CDR3 is CASSPSSNIQYL. For the CDR3, the DNA is TGTGCCAGCAGCCCCTCGTCCAACATTCAGTACTTA.

This clonotype was picked up a small number of times. The chain recombines TRBV6-5 with TRBJ1-6; D possibly corresponds to TRBD1 (5 bases). Germline V gene lookup returns CDR1 MNHEY and CDR2 SVGAGI. CDR3 size: 15 residues. V was shortened by 4 bases and J by 7 bases, with 14 bases between the two germline ends. This CDR3 is CASSFGGKGNSPLHF. For the CDR3, the DNA is TGTGCCAGCAGTTTCGGGGGAAAGGGAAATTCACCCCTCCACTTT.

This chain links TRBV10-2 with TRBJ1-5, with D possibly TRBD1 on 5 matching bases. This CDR3 is built from 15 residues. V was trimmed by 10 bases and J by 1 base, leaving 17 bases between them. Germline V lookup: CDR1 WSHSY, CDR2 SAAADI. CDR3 sequence reads: CATKGGASSNQPQHF. CDR3 bases: TGCGCCACCAAGGGCGGGGCGTCGAGCAATCAGCCCCAGCATTTT.